Presented here are 3 T cell receptor beta chains from one specimen sequenced in a study of blood T cell repertoires in COVID-19. The method was immunoSEQ multiplex PCR; TCRdb's version includes in-frame clones alone and lacks a portion of them. The repertoire has around 200,000 clones, 85% to 90% of them found once; the top ten carry 2.7%. The sequenced sample consisted of peripheral blood. The receptors stem from a man aged 40-49 years with active or convalescent COVID-19.

This rearrangement joins TRBV6-5 to TRBJ2-3; D is perhaps TRBD2 (7 bases). The CDR3 totals 15 residues. Trimming took off 6 bases at V and 5 bases at J, with 18 bases between the two ends. The V gene's germline CDR1 is MNHEY and CDR2 SVGAGI. CDR3: CASRAWGGGEDTQYF. The CDR3 coding sequence is TGTGCCAGCAGGGCTTGGGGGGGCGGAGAAGATACGCAGTATTTT.

The chain carries TRBV4-2 and TRBJ2-7; tentatively, D is TRBD2 (6 bases). There are 15 residues in the CDR3. The V end was cut by 0 bases, the J end by 2 bases, with 11 bases between. Germline CDR1 is LGHNA and CDR2 is YNFKEQ. As DNA, the CDR3 is TGTGCCAGCAGCCAAGAATCCGGGGGTCCCTACGAGCAGTACTTC. It codes for CASSQESGGPYEQYF.

This clone has a handful of counts. The rearrangement uses TRBV3-1 (or the pseudogene TRBV3-2) and TRBJ1-6, with 10 bases that match TRBD1. Germline CDR1 and CDR2: LGHDT and YNNKEL (reference sequence). J gave up 5 bases and V 0 bases, and 16 bases lay outside the gene matches. CDR3 length equals 21 residues. CDR3 nucleotides: TGTGCCAGCAGCCAAGAAAGTGCCCGACAGGGGGCAGGGTCACATAATTCACCCCTCCACTTT. Its translation is CASSQESARQGAGSHNSPLHF.